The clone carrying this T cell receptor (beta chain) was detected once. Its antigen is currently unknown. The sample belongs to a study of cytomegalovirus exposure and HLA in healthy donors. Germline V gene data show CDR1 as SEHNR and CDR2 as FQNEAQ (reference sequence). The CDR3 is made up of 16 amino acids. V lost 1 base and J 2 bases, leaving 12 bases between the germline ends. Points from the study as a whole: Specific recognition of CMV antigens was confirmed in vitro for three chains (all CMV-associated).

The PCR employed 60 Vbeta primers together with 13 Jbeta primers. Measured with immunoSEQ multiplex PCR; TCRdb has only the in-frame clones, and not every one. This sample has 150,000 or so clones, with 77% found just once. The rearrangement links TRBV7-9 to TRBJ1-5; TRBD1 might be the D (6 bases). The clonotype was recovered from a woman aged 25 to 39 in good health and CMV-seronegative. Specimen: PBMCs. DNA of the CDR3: TGTGCCAGCAGCTTAGAGCGCAGGGGAGGCAATCAGCCCCAGCATTTT. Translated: CASSLERRGGNQPQHF.